These 4 T cell receptor beta chains originate from one sample sequenced in a study of cytomegalovirus exposure and HLA in healthy donors. Here immunoSEQ multiplex PCR was the method, and the copy in TCRdb shows in-frame clones only, minus some. The repertoire holds about 200,000 clones, with 84% as singletons. Material for sequencing was PBMCs. Every receptor here comes from a woman aged 25 to 39 in good health and CMV-seropositive.

This chain links TRBV30 with TRBJ2-7; no firm D call. CDR1 is GTSNPN, CDR2 SVGIG, per germline (reference sequence). The V and J ends lost 7 bases and 3 bases respectively, with 10 bases between them. The CDR3 is 11 amino acids. CDR3 nucleotide sequence: TGTGCCTTCGGGTCGAACTACGAGCAGTACTTC. It yields the protein CAFGSNYEQYF. The variable domain in full, completed from reference TRBV30 and TRBJ2-7, reads SQTIHQWPATLVQPVGSPLSLECTVEGTSNPNLYWYRQAAGRGLQLLFYSVGIGQISSEVPQNLSASRPQDRQFILSSKKLLLSDSGFYLCAFGSNYEQYFGPGTRLTVT.

The V and J genes are TRBV2 and TRBJ1-2; D is perhaps TRBD1 (6 bases). This CDR3 has 15 amino acids. Germline loops: CDR1 SNHLY, CDR2 FYNNEI. The ends were cut back, 4 bases at V and 0 bases at J, with 12 bases in the middle. CDR3 in amino acids: CASSGGGGPNYGYTF. The DNA for the CDR3 is TGTGCCAGCAGTGGGGGCGGGGGCCCTAACTATGGCTACACCTTC.

This clone showed up just a few times. J is TRBJ1-2 and V is TRBV6-5, with a possible D match to TRBD1 (5 bases). The CDR3 runs to 14 residues. The germline V gene encodes CDR1 MNHEY and CDR2 SVGAGI. Trimming took 6 bases from V and 4 from J, leaving 15 bases between them. The DNA for the CDR3 is TGTGCCAGCAGAAGGGGAAATTCTGGCTATGGCTACACCTTC. Translation: CASRRGNSGYGYTF.

The chain uses TRBV27 and TRBJ2-1; a possible D gene is TRBD1 (6 bases). Trimming shortened V by 7 bases and J by 5 bases, and 9 bases separated the two germline ends. Germline assignment: CDR1 MNHEY and CDR2 SMNVEV (reference sequence). The CDR3 spans 12 residues. CDR3 sequence: CASNGDNNEQFF. The CDR3 DNA reads TGTGCCAGCAACGGGGACAACAATGAGCAGTTCTTC.